This T cell receptor beta chain was identified during a study of blood T cell repertoires in COVID-19. Study at large: Sites across the United States, Italy and Spain contributed samples from acute and convalescent COVID-19.

The CDR3 totals 14 residues. V lost 4 bases and J lost 1, with 11 bases in between. CDR1 is SGHRS and CDR2 is YFSETQ in the germline V gene. Participants' reported clinical history set cohort assignment. Methods used by the authors: Estimation of nucleated cell counts relied on the amplification of reference gene primers. Sequencing used immunoSEQ multiplex PCR; TCRdb keeps in-frame clones, though not all of them. The D gene and trimming were derived from the DNA, and the V and J assignments and clone size from that table. The sample lists about 360,000 clones, roughly 86% occurring once. About this clone itself: Other DNA sequences within the sample encode an identical CDR3.

The sample consisted of PBMCs or T cells enriched from blood (not recorded which). The receptor comes from a man aged 35 to 55 in a cohort exposed to, infected with or recovered from COVID-19 (not recorded which). The chain recombines TRBV5-1 with TRBJ1-1; the D is unclear. CDR3 nucleotide sequence: TGCGCCAGCAGCCCGGGAGGAGGGAACACTGAAGCTTTCTTT. This sequence encodes CASSPGGGNTEAFF.